A single sample gave rise to the 19 T cell receptor beta chains below, sequenced in a study of blood T cell repertoires in COVID-19. Assay used: immunoSEQ multiplex PCR; TCRdb lists only in-frame clones, some missing. The sample consists of more than 110,000 clones, more than 70% of them appearing once. The material sequenced was PBMCs or T cells enriched from blood (not recorded which). The source of these receptors is a middle-aged man with acute COVID-19.

The chain carries TRBV5-1 and TRBJ2-2, with TRBD1 matching over 9 bases. Trimming removed 7 bases from V and 4 bases from J; junction bases left unmatched: 5. In germline, CDR1 is SGHRS, CDR2 YFSETQ. The CDR3 consists of 14 residues. CDR3 loop: CASLDRGRTGELFF. The CDR3 DNA is TGCGCCAGCCTGGACAGGGGCCGCACCGGGGAGCTGTTTTTT.

This clone has a handful of counts. This chain uses TRBV3-1 (or the pseudogene TRBV3-2) with TRBJ1-6; D might be TRBD1 (6 bases). The CDR3 loop spans 18 amino acids. V lost 1 base and J 9 bases, leaving 22 bases between the germline ends. The germline V gene has CDR1 LGHDT and CDR2 YNNKEL (reference sequence). The CDR3 DNA follows: TGTGCCAGCAGCCAAGGTCAAGGTATCGGGACACTATTTTCACCCCTCCACTTT. Translation gives CASSQGQGIGTLFSPLHF.

The V and J genes are TRBV28 and TRBJ1-2; the D is unclear. CDR1 MDHEN and CDR2 SYDVKM come from the germline V gene. The CDR3 is made up of 13 amino acids. Trimming removed 5 bases from V and 4 bases from J, with 11 bases in between. CDR3 coding DNA: TGTGCCAGCAGTCCGTCGACACCCTATGGCTACACCTTC. It yields the protein CASSPSTPYGYTF.

The V gene is TRBV3-1 (or the pseudogene TRBV3-2), the J gene TRBJ1-5; TRBD1 matches 11 bases. The V and J ends lost 0 bases and 6 bases, in that order; junction bases with no gene match: 1. The CDR3 totals 15 residues. Germline V gene data show CDR1 as LGHDT and CDR2 as YNNKEL (reference sequence). CDR3 sequence: CASSQDGTGGQPQHF. CDR3 nucleotides: TGTGCCAGCAGCCAAGATGGGACAGGGGGTCAGCCCCAGCATTTT.

The chain joins TRBV7-8 to TRBJ2-7; maybe TRBD2 (6 bases). V was pared by 3 bases and J by 7 bases, with 16 bases between. Germline V gene lookup returns CDR1 SGHVS and CDR2 FQNEAQ. This CDR3 comprises 14 residues. The CDR3 region is CASSFTTNAGEQYF. The CDR3 DNA reads TGTGCCAGCAGCTTTACGACCAACGCGGGGGAGCAGTACTTC.

The chain is built from TRBV5-1 and TRBJ2-2; TRBD2 agrees at 9 bases. Germline V gene lookup returns CDR1 SGHRS and CDR2 YFSETQ. The junction had 7 bases not matched to a gene; V was cut back by 0 bases and J by 4 bases. CDR3 length: 17 residues. CDR3 sequence reads: CASSLGPGGGGTGELFF. As DNA, the CDR3 is TGCGCCAGCAGCTTGGGACCCGGCGGGGGGGGCACCGGGGAGCTGTTTTTT.

This clone was recorded only once. The chain uses TRBV19 and TRBJ2-1, with 9 bases that match TRBD2. Germline loops: CDR1 LNHDA, CDR2 SQIVND (reference sequence). V trimming: 10 bases; J trimming: 0 bases; junction bases outside the gene matches: 4. CDR3 length: 14 amino acids. CDR3 sequence (DNA): TGTGCCATCAGACTAGCGGCCTCCTACAATGAGCAGTTCTTC. It yields the protein CAIRLAASYNEQFF.

The rearrangement uses TRBV10-2 and TRBJ2-1; 8 bases are a match to TRBD1. The CDR3 totals 14 residues. The ends lost 2 bases at V and 10 bases at J; junction bases unmatched: 7. Germline V gene lookup returns CDR1 WSHSY and CDR2 SAAADI. CDR3 coding DNA: TGCGCCAGCAGTGAGGGACAGGGTGCCCGAGAGCAGTTCTTC. It encodes CASSEGQGAREQFF.

This chain links TRBV6-2 or TRBV6-3 with TRBJ2-7; 11 bases line up with TRBD2. This CDR3 spans 16 amino acids. V lost 5 bases and J lost 2; bases outside the gene matches: 8. Germline V gives CDR1 MNHEY, CDR2 SVGEGT. CDR3 amino acids: CASSAATSGGPYEQYF. CDR3 in DNA: TGTGCCAGCAGTGCCGCTACTAGCGGGGGACCCTACGAGCAGTACTTC.

The V call is TRBV5-1, the J call TRBJ2-2; the match to TRBD1 covers 7 bases. Germline trimming cut 4 bases from V and 0 bases from J; bases unmatched to any gene: 6. Germline CDR1 reads SGHRS; CDR2 reads YFSETQ. The CDR3 consists of 16 residues. The CDR3 DNA sequence: TGCGCCAGCAGCCAGTCAGGGGGTCCGAACACCGGGGAGCTGTTTTTT. This translates into CASSQSGGPNTGELFF.

The J gene is TRBJ2-3, the V gene TRBV5-5, with 10 bases fitting TRBD1. Trimming removed 3 bases from V and 3 bases from J; junction bases left unmatched: 10. CDR3 length: 17 residues. Looked up from germline, CDR1 is SGHKS and CDR2 is YYEKEE (reference sequence). CDR3 in amino acids: CASSSVPGQGWTDTQYF. CDR3 nucleotides: TGTGCCAGCAGCTCGGTACCGGGACAGGGGTGGACAGATACGCAGTATTTT.

CDR3 residues: CAWSVGSGPTDTQYF. CDR3 sequence (DNA): TGTGCCTGGAGTGTCGGTAGCGGGCCCACAGATACGCAGTATTTT. V gene TRBV30 combines with J gene TRBJ2-3; 7 nucleotides match TRBD2. The CDR3 loop spans 15 amino acids. In germline, CDR1 is GTSNPN, CDR2 SVGIG (reference sequence). V shed 0 bases and J 2 bases; nucleotides not matched to a gene: 5.

The V and J genes are TRBV5-6 and TRBJ2-7; 11 positions match TRBD2. The CDR3 is 16 amino acids. Looked up from germline, CDR1 is SGHDT and CDR2 is YYEEEE. Losses at the gene ends were 1 base for V and 3 bases for J; bases not matched to a gene: 6. In DNA form, the CDR3 reads TGTGCCAGCAGCTTGTCAGCCGGGACTAGCGGCTACGAGCAGTACTTC. Translated: CASSLSAGTSGYEQYF. The full variable domain, in which reference TRBV5-6 and TRBJ2-7 provide the parts outside the CDR3, is DAGVTQSPTHLIKTRGQQVTLRCSPKSGHDTVSWYQQALGQGPQFIFQYYEEEERQRGNFPDRFSGHQFPNYSSELNVNALLLGDSALYLCASSLSAGTSGYEQYFGPGTRLTVT.

This clone was seen once. The CDR3 bases are TGTGCCAGCAGCTTAGAGTACAGCGGGGAGCTGTTTTTT. As protein: CASSLEYSGELFF. The rearrangement joins TRBV5-4 to TRBJ2-2, with D unresolved. Trimming took off 2 bases at V and 7 bases at J, with 9 bases between the two ends. The germline V gene has CDR1 SGHNT and CDR2 YYREEE (reference sequence). The CDR3 has 13 residues.

The genes are TRBV3-1 (or the pseudogene TRBV3-2) and TRBJ2-1; 8 nucleotides agree with TRBD1. Trimming removed 1 base from V and 6 bases from J; junction bases left unmatched: 8. CDR1 LGHDT and CDR2 YNNKEL come from the germline V gene (reference sequence). The CDR3 covers 16 residues. The chain's CDR3 is CASSQGQGRNGNEQFF. In DNA form, the CDR3 reads TGTGCCAGCAGCCAAGGACAGGGGAGGAACGGCAATGAGCAGTTCTTC.

A single count supports this clone. The chain uses TRBV3-1 (or the pseudogene TRBV3-2) and TRBJ2-3; TRBD2 might be the D (6 bases). The V gene's germline CDR1 is LGHDT and CDR2 YNNKEL (reference sequence). V was cut by 1 base and J by 9 bases, with 11 bases left in between. This CDR3 is built from 13 residues. Here the CDR3 reads CASSQGLDYTQYF. CDR3 DNA sequence: TGTGCCAGCAGCCAAGGGCTGGACTACACGCAGTATTTT.

V gene TRBV30 combines with J gene TRBJ1-2, with TRBD1 as a possible D gene (6 bases). V dropped 4 bases and J dropped 5 bases, with 14 bases sitting between them. The germline gives CDR1 GTSNPN, CDR2 SVGIG (reference sequence). CDR3 length: 13 amino acids. The CDR3 reads CAWKGQGPYGYTF. The CDR3 nucleotides are TGTGCCTGGAAGGGCCAGGGGCCGTATGGCTACACCTTC.

The rearrangement links TRBV9 to TRBJ2-1; D is undetermined. The V end lost 0 bases, the J end lost 2 bases, and 9 bases lay between the germline ends. The CDR3 has 15 residues. Per germline, CDR1 SGDLS and CDR2 YYNGEE. The CDR3 DNA reads as TGTGCCAGCAGCGTAGGCGGAATAACCTACAATGAGCAGTTCTTC. The encoded protein is CASSVGGITYNEQFF.

In its sample, this clone was seen a few times. The chain couples TRBV5-8 to TRBJ1-5; D gene ambiguous. This CDR3 has 13 residues. CDR1 is SGHTS, CDR2 YDEGEE, per germline. V dropped 3 bases and J dropped 6 bases, with 10 bases sitting between them. The CDR3 loop is CASSWSVGQPQHF. CDR3 sequence (DNA): TGTGCCAGCAGCTGGAGCGTGGGTCAGCCCCAGCATTTT.